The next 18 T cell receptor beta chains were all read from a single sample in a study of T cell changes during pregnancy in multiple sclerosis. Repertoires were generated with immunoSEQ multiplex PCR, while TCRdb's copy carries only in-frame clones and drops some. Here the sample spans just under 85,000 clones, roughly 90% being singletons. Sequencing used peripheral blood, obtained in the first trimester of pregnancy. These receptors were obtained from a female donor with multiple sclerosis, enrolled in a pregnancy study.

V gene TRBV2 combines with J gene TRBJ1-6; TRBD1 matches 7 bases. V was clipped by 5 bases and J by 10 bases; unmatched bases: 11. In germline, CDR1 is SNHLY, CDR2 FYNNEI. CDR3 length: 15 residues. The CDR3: CASSYQTGIGSPLHF. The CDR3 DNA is TGTGCCAGCAGTTACCAGACAGGGATTGGCTCACCCCTCCACTTT.

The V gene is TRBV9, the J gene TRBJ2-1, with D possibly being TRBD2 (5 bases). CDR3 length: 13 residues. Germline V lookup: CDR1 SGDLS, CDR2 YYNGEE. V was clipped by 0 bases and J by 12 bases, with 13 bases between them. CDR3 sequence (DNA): TGTGCCAGCAGCGTAGGAGGGTCAGGACGGCAGTTCTTC. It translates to CASSVGGSGRQFF.

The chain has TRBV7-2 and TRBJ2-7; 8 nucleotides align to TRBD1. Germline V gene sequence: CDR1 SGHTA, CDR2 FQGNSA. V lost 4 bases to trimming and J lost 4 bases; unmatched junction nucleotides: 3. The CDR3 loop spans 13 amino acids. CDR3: CASSSHRGYEQYF. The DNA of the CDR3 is TGTGCCAGCAGCTCGCACAGGGGGTACGAGCAGTACTTC.

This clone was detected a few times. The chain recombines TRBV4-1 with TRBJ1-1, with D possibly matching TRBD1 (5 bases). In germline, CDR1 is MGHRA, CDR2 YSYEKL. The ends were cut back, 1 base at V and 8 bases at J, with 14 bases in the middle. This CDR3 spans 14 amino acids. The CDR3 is CASSQGAGSTEAFF. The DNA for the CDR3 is TGCGCCAGCAGCCAAGGGGCAGGGTCAACCGAAGCTTTCTTT.

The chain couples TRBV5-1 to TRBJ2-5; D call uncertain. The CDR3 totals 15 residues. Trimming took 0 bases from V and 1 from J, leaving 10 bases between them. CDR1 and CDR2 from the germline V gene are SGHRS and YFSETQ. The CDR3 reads CASSLGSSIQETQYF. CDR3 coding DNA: TGCGCCAGCAGCTTGGGTAGTTCGATCCAAGAGACCCAGTACTTC.

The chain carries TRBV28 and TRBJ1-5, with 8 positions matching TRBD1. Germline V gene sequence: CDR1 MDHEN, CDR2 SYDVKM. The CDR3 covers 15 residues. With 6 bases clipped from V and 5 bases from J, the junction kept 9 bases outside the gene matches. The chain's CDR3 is CASSSGGRVDQPQHF. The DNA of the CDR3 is TGTGCCAGCAGCTCAGGGGGCAGGGTCGATCAGCCCCAGCATTTT.

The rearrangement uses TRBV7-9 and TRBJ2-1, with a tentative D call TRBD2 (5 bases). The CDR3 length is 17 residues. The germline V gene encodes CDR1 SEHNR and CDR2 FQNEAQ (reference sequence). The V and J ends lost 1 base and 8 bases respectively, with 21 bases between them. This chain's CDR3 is CASSLGAPSRLLDEQFF. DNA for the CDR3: TGTGCCAGCAGCTTAGGGGCACCTAGCCGTCTGCTGGATGAGCAGTTCTTC.

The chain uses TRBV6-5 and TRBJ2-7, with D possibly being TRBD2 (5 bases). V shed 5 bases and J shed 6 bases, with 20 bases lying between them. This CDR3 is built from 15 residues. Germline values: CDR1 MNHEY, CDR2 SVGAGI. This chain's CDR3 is CASSRHSPQDSEQYF. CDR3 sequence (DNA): TGTGCCAGCAGTAGACATTCGCCGCAGGACTCCGAGCAGTACTTC.

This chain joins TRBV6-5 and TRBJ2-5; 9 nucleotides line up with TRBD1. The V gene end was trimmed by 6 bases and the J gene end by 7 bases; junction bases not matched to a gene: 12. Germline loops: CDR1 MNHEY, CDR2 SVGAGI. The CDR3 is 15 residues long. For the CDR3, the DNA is TGTGCCAGCAGCCCTCGGGACAGGGTTGTGGTGACCCAGTACTTC. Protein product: CASSPRDRVVVTQYF.

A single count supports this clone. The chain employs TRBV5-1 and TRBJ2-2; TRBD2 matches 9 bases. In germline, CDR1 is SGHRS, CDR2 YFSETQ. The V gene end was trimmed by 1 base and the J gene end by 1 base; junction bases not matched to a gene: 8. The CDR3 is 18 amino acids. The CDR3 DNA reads TGCGCCAGCAGCTTGCGGTTAGCGGGAGTATTGAACACCGGGGAGCTGTTTTTT. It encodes CASSLRLAGVLNTGELFF.

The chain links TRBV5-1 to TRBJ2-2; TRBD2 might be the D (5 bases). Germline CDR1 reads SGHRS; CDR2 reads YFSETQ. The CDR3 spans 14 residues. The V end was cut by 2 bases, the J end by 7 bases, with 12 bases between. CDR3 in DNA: TGCGCCAGCAGCTTAAATGGTCGGGGCGGGGAGCTGTTTTTT. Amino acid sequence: CASSLNGRGGELFF.

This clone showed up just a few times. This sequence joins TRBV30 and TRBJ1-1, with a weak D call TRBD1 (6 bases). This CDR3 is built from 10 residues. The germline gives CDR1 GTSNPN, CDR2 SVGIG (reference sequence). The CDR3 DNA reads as TGTGCGGGGCGACTCCAGGGGGCTTTCTTT. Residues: CAGRLQGAFF.

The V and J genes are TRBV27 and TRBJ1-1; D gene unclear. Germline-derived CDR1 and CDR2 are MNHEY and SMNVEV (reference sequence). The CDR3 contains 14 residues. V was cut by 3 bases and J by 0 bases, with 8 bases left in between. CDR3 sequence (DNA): TGTGCCAGCAGTTTGGGCACCTTGAACACTGAAGCTTTCTTT. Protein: CASSLGTLNTEAFF.

For the CDR3, the DNA is TGTGCCAGCAGCGATCAACGGGGTGTCACTGAAGCTTTCTTT. Amino acids: CASSDQRGVTEAFF. This sequence joins TRBV7-3 and TRBJ1-1; D gene ambiguous. The V and J ends lost 5 bases and 4 bases respectively, with 14 bases between them. CDR3 length: 14 residues. Germline loops: CDR1 SGHTA, CDR2 FQGTGA.

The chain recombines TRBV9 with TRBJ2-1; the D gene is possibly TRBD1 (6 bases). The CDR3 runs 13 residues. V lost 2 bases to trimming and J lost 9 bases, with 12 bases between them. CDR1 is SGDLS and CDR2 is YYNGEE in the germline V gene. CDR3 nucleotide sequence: TGTGCCAGCAGCGTCAACAGGGAAGCTGAGCAGTTCTTC. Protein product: CASSVNREAEQFF.

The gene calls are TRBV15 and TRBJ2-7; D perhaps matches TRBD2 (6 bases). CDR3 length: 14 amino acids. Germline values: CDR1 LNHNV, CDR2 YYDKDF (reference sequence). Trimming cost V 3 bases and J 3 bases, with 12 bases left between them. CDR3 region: CATSRGGRLYEQYF. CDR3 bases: TGTGCCACCAGCAGGGGGGGACGCCTCTACGAGCAGTACTTC.

The CDR3 nucleotides read TGTGCCAGCAGCCCTCCCCCTAGCGGGGGGTCCACAGATACGCAGTATTTT. Amino acids: CASSPPPSGGSTDTQYF. The chain combines TRBV5-4 with TRBJ2-3; TRBD2 matches 11 bases. Per the germline V gene, CDR1 is SGHNT and CDR2 is YYREEE (reference sequence). V shed 4 bases, J shed 2 bases, and the junction held 9 bases outside the gene matches. This CDR3 is built from 17 residues.

CDR3 nucleotides: TGTGCCAGTAGCCTGACAGGAAACTCCTACGAGCAGTACTTC. Its translation is CASSLTGNSYEQYF. V gene TRBV19 combines with J gene TRBJ2-7, with D possibly TRBD1 on 6 matching bases. This CDR3 spans 14 amino acids. V was pared by 6 bases and J by 0 bases, with 12 bases between. In germline, CDR1 is LNHDA, CDR2 SQIVND (reference sequence).